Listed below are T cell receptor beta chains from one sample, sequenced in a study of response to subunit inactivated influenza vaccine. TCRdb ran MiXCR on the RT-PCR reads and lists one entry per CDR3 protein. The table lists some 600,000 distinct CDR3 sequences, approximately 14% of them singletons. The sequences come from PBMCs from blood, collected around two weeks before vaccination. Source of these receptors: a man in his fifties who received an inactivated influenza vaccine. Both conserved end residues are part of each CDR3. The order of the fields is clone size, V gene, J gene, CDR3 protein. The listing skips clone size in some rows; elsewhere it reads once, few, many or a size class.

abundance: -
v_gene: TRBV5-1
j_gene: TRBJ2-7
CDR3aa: CASSGKTQGSEQYF

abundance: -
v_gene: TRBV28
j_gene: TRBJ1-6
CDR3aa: CASSRRQGANSPLHF

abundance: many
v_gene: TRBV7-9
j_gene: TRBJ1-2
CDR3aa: CASSPTGTVDGYTF

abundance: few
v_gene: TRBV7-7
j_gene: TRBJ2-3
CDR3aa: CASTRPGQGAPGTDTQYF

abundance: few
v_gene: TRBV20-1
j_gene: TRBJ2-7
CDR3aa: CSARFRGFYYEQYF

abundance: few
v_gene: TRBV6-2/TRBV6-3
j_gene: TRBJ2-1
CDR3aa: CASRAGNRYNEQFF

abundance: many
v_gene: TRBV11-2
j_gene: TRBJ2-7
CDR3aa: CASSFGGPYEQYF

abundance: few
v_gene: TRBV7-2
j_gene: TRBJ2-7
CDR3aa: CASSLALQGLTEQYF

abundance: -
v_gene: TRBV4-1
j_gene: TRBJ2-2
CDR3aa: CASSRWQERGAGELFF

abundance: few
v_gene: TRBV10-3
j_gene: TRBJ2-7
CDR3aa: CAIGTGSPEQYF

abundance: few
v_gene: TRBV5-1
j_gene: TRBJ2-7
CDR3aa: CASSHPGQGYYEQYF

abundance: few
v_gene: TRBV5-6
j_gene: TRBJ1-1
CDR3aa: CASSYIDRGHATEAFF

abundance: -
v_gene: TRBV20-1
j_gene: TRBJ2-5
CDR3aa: CSARDGGTSQETQYF

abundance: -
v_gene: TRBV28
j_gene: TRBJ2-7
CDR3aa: CASSSGTLSYEQYF

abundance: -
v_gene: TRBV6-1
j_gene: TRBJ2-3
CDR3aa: CASSPWTSGGPSTDTQYF

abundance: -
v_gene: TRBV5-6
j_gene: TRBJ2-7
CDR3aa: CASSLNRGEQYF

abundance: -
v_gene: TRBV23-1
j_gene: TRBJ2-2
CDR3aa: CASSQPGHTVGELFF

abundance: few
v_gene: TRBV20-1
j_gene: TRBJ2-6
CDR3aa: CSASQGTSGANVLTF

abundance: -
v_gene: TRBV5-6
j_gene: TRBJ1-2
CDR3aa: CASSLVVQGARTTHGYTF

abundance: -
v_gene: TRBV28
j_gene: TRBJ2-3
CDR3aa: CASSLASGTFTDTQYF

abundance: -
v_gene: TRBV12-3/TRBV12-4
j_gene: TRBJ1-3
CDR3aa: CASSLDGISVYF

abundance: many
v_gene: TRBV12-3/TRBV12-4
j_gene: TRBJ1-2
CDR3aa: CASSLSINYGYTF

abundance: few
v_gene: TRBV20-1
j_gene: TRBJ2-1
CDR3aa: CSARDPGEVYEQFF

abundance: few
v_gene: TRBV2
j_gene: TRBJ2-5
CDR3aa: CASIGQGAGETQYF

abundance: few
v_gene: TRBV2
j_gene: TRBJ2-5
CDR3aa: CASCRQGVRETQYF

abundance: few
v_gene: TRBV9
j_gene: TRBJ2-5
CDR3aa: CASSVSGDEETQYF

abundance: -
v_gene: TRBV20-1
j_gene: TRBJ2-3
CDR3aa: CSARTESSTDTQYF

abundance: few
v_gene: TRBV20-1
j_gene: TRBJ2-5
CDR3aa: CSALPTGDHQETQYF

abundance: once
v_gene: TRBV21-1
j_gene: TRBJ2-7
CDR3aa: CASSLFTGSGEQYF

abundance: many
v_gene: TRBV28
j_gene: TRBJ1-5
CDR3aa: CASSFSAHNQPQHF

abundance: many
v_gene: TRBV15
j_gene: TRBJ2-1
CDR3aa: CATSRDQWTGKYNEQFF

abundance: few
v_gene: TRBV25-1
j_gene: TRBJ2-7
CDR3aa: CASSESGVKPYEQYF

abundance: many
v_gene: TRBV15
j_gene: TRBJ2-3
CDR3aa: CATSRTSGGGDTQYF

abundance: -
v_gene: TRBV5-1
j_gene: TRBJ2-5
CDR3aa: CASSLERGTQETQYF

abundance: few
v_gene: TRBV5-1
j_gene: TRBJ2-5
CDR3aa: CASSLGTPRETQYF

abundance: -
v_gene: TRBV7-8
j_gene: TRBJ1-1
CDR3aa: CASRPTGGSWNTEAFF

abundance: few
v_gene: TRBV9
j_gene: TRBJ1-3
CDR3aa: CASSVHEVTSGNTIYF

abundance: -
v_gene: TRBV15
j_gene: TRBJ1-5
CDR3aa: CATSGYRGSQPQHF

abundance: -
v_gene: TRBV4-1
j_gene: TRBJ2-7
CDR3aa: CACSQPLAGHLYEQYF

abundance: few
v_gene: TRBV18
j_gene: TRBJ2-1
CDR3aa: CASSPLQGPYNEQFF

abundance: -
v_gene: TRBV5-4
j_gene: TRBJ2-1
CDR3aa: CASSSQGEKEQFF

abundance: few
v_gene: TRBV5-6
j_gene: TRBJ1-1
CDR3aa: CASSLVRLGTEAFF

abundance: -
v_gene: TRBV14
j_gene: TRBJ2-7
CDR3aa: CASSSTGESSYEQYF

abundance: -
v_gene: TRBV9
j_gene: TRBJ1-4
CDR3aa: CASSLGPNINEKLFF

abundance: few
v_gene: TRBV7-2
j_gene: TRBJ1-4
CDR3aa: CASSLTLWGFEKLFF

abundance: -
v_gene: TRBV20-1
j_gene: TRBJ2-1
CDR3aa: CSARGGITSGRYNEQFF

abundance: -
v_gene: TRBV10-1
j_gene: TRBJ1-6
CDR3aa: CASPAREYNSPLHF

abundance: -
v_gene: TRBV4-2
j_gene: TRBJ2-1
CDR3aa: CASSRDSGYNEQFF

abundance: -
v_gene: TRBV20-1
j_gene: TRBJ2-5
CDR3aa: CSATLAGRTETQYF

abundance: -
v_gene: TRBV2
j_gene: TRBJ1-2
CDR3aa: CASSELNYGYTF

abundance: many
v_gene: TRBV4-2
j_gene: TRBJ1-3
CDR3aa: CASRSSESRGNTIYF

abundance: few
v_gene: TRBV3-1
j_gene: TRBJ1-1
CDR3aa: CASSQGGDATEAFF

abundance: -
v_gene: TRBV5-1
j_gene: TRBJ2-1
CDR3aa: CASSLARTSGVSYNEQFF